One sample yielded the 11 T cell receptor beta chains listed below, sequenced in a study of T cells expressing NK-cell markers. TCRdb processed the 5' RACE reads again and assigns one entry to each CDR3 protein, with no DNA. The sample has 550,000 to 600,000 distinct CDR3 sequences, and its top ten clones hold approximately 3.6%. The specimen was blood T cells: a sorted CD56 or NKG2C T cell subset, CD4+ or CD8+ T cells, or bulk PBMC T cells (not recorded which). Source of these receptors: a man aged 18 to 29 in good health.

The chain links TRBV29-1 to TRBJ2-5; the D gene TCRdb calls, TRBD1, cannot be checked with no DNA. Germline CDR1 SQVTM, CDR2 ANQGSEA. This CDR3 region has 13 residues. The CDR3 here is CSVEIIQGETQYF.

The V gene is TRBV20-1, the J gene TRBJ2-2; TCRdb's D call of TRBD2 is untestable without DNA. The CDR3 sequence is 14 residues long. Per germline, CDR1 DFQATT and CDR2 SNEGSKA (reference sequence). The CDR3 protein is CSALSGSIGGELFF.

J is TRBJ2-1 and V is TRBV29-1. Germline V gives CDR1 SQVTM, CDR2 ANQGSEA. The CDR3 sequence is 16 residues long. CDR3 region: CSVEARLEVSYNEQFF.

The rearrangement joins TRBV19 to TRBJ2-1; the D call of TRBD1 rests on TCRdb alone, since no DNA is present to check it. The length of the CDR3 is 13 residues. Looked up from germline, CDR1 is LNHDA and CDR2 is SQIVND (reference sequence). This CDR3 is CASQPQGWDEQFF.

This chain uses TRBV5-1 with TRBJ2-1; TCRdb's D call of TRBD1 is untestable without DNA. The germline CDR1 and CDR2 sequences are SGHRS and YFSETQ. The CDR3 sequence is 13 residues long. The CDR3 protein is CASSPQFNGGWFF.

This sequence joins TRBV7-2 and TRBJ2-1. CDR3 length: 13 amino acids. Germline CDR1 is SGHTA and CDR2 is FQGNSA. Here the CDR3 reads CASTSNNYNEQFF.

The CDR3 reads CASSQVRGFPRDEQYF. The chain has TRBV14 and TRBJ2-7; TCRdb lists TRBD1, though no DNA is available to test this call. CDR3 length: 16 residues. Germline assignment: CDR1 SGHDN and CDR2 FVKESK.

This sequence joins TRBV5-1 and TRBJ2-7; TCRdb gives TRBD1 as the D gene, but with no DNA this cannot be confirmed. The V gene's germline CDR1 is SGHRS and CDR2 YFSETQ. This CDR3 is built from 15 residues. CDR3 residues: CASSSLSGTGGEQYF. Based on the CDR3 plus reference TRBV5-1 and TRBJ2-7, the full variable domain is KAGVTQTPRYLIKTRGQQVTLSCSPISGHRSVSWYQQTPGQGLQFLFEYFSETQRNKGNFPGRFSGRQFSNSRSEMNVSTLELGDSALYLCASSSLSGTGGEQYFGPGTRLTVT.

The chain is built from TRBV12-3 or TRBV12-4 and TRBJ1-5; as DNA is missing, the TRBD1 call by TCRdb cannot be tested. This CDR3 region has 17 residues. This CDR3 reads CASSQYSGGQGNQPQHF.

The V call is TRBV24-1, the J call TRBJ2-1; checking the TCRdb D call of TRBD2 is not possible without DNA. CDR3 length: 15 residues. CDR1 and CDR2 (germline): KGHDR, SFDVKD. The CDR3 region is CATSDAGLAYNEQFF.

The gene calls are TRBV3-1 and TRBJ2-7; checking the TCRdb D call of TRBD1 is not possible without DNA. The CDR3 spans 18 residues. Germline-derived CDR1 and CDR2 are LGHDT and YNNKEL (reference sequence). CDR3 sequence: CASSQVGIVPNPSYEQYF.